This paragraph reports one TCR beta chain. As yet, its antigen is unknown. Cells sorted as Tregs were CD4+, CD25+ and CD127-/low. Semi-nested PCR with Nested Universal Primer A followed constant-region reverse priming of full-length variable regions. MiXCR, applied by TCRdb to the 5' RACE reads, yields one record per CDR3 protein. In the table there are more than 55,000 distinct CDR3 sequences, approximately 26% of which are singletons. Study-level results: Tumor-infiltrating Treg TCR alpha and beta sequences overlapped most with tumor naive CD4+ T cells, then blood naive.

The clonotype originates from a female donor with breast cancer. Sequenced material: tumor-infiltrating Tregs sorted from the breast tumor.

This CDR3 reads CSAEDRVGSYEQYF. CDR3 sequence (DNA): TGCAGTGCGGAGGACAGGGTGGGCTCCTACGAGCAGTACTTC. The chain combines TRBV20-1 with TRBJ2-7, with TRBD1 matching over 8 bases. The CDR3 extends over 14 amino acids. J lost 0 bases, V lost 6 bases, and 7 bases had no gene match. Germline V lookup: CDR1 DFQATT, CDR2 SNEGSKA (reference sequence).